This TCR beta chain was captured in a study of PD-1 blockade in classical Hodgkin lymphoma. This clone was recorded a few times. Data came from immunoSEQ multiplex PCR; TCRdb stores just in-frame clones and leaves some out. Of under 20,000 clones listed, about 85% are singletons. Specified time point: newly diagnosed, previously untreated cHL patient sample. This receptor was taken from a human donor with classical Hodgkin lymphoma. Sequenced input: peripheral blood mononuclear cells (PBMCs).

For the CDR3, the DNA is TGTGCCAGCAGCCCTGGGAGGCTTGAAGCTTTCTTT. Encoded protein: CASSPGRLEAFF. The V gene is TRBV28, the J gene TRBJ1-1; no definite D call. Trimming shortened V by 6 bases and J by 7 bases, and 12 bases separated the two germline ends. The CDR3 contains 12 residues. Per the germline V gene, CDR1 is MDHEN and CDR2 is SYDVKM. The full variable domain, its missing parts supplied by reference TRBV28 and TRBJ1-1, is DVKVTQSSRYLVKRTGEKVFLECVQDMDHENMFWYRQDPGLGLRLIYFSYDVKMKEKGDIPEGYSVSREKKERFSLILESASTNQTSMYLCASSPGRLEAFFGQGTRLTVV.